The rows below give T cell receptor beta chains drawn from one sample of a study of blood T cell repertoires in COVID-19. Clones were read by immunoSEQ multiplex PCR, and TCRdb kept only the in-frame ones, dropping some. The profile shows about 240,000 clones, 81% of them singletons. The specimen was peripheral blood. The source of these receptors is a woman older than 75 with COVID-19, enrolled during active disease. Both conserved end residues are trimmed from each CDR3.

v_call	j_call	cdr3_aa
TRBV14	TRBJ1-1	ASSLLPGNTEAF
TRBV4-1	TRBJ1-2	ASSQDSRGRDGYT
TRBV5-1	TRBJ1-1	ASSERYRVGNTEAF
TRBV5-1	TRBJ2-3	ASSPRGSTDTQY
TRBV9	TRBJ1-2	ASSAQGELLFNYGYT
TRBV19	TRBJ2-6	ASRPTGERANVLT
TRBV7-9	TRBJ1-4	ASSPNTGTEKLF
TRBV27	TRBJ2-7	ASSILGAEQY
TRBV4-1	TRBJ2-1	ASSQVTGTQAEQF
TRBV6-5	TRBJ1-2	ASSYSGQFNYGYT
TRBV19	TRBJ1-5	ASSIIQVNQPQH
TRBV5-1	TRBJ1-1	ASSLTGTPNTEAF
TRBV2	TRBJ2-1	ASSESWTSGEQF
TRBV7-2	TRBJ2-1	ASSSSGQTYNEQF
TRBV4-1	TRBJ1-1	ASSLDSNTEAF
TRBV5-1	TRBJ2-7	ASGNPGQGAYEQY
TRBV19	TRBJ2-7	ASKDSPDSYEQY
TRBV7-2	TRBJ2-7	ASSLGDEQY
TRBV7-2	TRBJ2-7	ASSRGGPENEQY
TRBV15	TRBJ2-1	ATSRDSGPNEQF
TRBV4-1	TRBJ2-3	ASSPSGGTTDTQY
TRBV7-9	TRBJ1-1	ASSLGQGRTEAF
TRBV6-1	TRBJ1-1	ASSEGQGANTEAF
TRBV5-1	TRBJ1-2	ASSRDNPNYGYT
TRBV7-2	TRBJ2-3	ASSLGQGWTDTQY
TRBV2	TRBJ2-7	ASSVFDRTPYEQY
TRBV7-3	TRBJ1-2	ASSLPGTGGGVA
TRBV7-2	TRBJ2-1	ASGLTGRNEQF
TRBV6-5	TRBJ1-5	ASSYSQVQPQH
TRBV27	TRBJ2-2	ASSQTRLGAQTGELF
TRBV6-2/TRBV6-3	TRBJ2-3	ASSSRRTGAADTQY
TRBV9	TRBJ1-6	ASSVARDTYNSPLH
TRBV5-1	TRBJ2-1	ASSSGQREINEQF
TRBV28	TRBJ1-1	ASSFDTRGAF
TRBV10-2	TRBJ1-1	ASSESGSSEAF
TRBV5-1	TRBJ2-7	ASSLGQSYEQY
TRBV6-6	TRBJ1-6	ASSLLVNSPLH
TRBV5-1	TRBJ2-1	ASSFGLAGSSYNEQF
TRBV28	TRBJ2-5	ASSLWTGIETQY
TRBV28	TRBJ2-7	ASSFGTGISYEQY
TRBV25-1	TRBJ1-2	ASSEYQGYGYT
TRBV18	TRBJ2-7	ASSPASGPHEQY